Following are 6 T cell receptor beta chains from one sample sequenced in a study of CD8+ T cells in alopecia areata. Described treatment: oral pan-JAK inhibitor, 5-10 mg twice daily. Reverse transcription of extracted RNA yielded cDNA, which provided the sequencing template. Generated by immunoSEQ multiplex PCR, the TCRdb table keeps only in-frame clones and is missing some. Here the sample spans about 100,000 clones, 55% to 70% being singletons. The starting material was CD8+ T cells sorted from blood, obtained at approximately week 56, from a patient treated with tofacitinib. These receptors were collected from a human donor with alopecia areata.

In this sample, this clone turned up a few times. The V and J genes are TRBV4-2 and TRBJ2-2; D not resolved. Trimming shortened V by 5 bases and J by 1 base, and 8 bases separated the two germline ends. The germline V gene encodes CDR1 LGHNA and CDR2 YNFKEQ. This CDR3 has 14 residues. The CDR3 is CASSELQNTGELFF. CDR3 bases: TGTGCCAGCAGCGAATTGCAGAACACCGGGGAGCTGTTTTTT.

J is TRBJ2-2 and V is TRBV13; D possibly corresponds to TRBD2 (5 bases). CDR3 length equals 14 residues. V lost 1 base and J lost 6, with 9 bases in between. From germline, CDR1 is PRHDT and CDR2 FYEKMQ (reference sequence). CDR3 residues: CASSLASRAGELFF. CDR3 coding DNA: TGTGCCAGCAGCTTAGCGTCGAGGGCCGGGGAGCTGTTTTTT.

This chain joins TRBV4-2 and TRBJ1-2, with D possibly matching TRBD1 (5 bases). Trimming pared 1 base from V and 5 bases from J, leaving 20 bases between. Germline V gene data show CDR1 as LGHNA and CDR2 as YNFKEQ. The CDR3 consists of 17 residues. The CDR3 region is CASSQASGGKWQYGYTF. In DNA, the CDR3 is TGTGCCAGCAGCCAAGCGAGTGGGGGGAAATGGCAGTATGGCTACACCTTC.

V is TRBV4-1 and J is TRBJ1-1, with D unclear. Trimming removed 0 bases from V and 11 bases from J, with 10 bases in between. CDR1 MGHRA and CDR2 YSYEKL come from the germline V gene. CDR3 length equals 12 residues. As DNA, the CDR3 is TGCGCCAGCAGCCAAGATCGGTTTCAGGCTTTCTTT. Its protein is CASSQDRFQAFF.

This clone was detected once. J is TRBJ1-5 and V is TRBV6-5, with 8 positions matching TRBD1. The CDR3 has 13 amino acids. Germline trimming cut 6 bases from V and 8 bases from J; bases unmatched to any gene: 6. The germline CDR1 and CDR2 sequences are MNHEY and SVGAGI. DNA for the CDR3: TGTGCCAGCAGCCTGGACAGGGAGAAGCCCCAGCATTTT. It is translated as CASSLDREKPQHF.

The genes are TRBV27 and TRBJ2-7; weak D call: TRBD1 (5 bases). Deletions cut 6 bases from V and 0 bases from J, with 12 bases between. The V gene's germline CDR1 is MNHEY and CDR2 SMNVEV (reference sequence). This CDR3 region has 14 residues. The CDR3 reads CASSPAQGSYEQYF. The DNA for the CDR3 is TGTGCCAGCAGCCCTGCCCAGGGCTCCTACGAGCAGTACTTC.